The rows below give T cell receptor beta chains drawn from one sample of a study of T cell responses to AZD1222 COVID-19 vaccine. Sequencing used immunoSEQ multiplex PCR; TCRdb keeps in-frame clones, though not all of them. The sample comprises 100,000 to 150,000 clones, approximately 89% of which are singletons, and approximately 4.8% rests with the top ten. This sample comprised peripheral blood, obtained on day 0 of AZD1222 vaccination. These receptor sequences come from an adult in good health. Each CDR3 is given with its conserved first and last residue. D genes are given only for firm matches. The size field is filled for only some rows; it gives once, few, many or a size class.

clone_size,j_call,d_call,v_call,cdr3_aa,cdr3_nt
.,TRBJ2-7,.,TRBV11-1,CASSNRGGDEQYF,TGTGCCAGCAGCAACCGAGGGGGGGACGAGCAGTACTTC
.,TRBJ2-3,.,TRBV25-1,CASSALGDTQYF,TGTGCCAGCAGCGCCCTAGGGGATACGCAGTATTTT
.,TRBJ2-5,.,TRBV5-1,CASSLGGSGETQYF,TGCGCCAGCAGCTTGGGTGGTAGCGGAGAGACCCAGTACTTC
.,TRBJ2-3,.,TRBV9,CASSVAWADTQYF,TGTGCCAGCAGCGTAGCTTGGGCAGATACGCAGTATTTT
.,TRBJ1-2,.,TRBV6-5,CASSYGVGYDYGYTF,TGTGCCAGCAGTTACGGGGTAGGGTATGACTATGGCTACACCTTC
.,TRBJ1-3,.,TRBV6-6,CASSRGWQGPRSGNTIYF,TGTGCCAGCAGTCGTGGATGGCAGGGGCCCCGCTCTGGAAACACCATATATTTT
.,TRBJ1-5,.,TRBV28,CASSGYSFPSNQPQHF,TGTGCCAGCAGTGGATACAGCTTTCCCTCTAATCAGCCCCAGCATTTT
.,TRBJ2-7,.,TRBV5-1,CASRADHYEQYF,TGCGCCAGCAGGGCAGACCACTACGAGCAGTACTTC
.,TRBJ1-6,.,TRBV5-1,CASSLEGRRNSPLHF,TGCGCCAGCAGCTTAGAGGGGAGGAGGAATTCACCCCTCCACTTT
.,TRBJ2-5,TRBD2,TRBV6-5,CASSGRGGGQETQYF,TGTGCCAGCAGCGGGCGTGGGGGGGGCCAAGAGACCCAGTACTTC
.,TRBJ2-7,.,TRBV23-1,CASRKGSYEQYF,TGCGCCAGCAGAAAGGGCTCCTACGAGCAGTACTTC
.,TRBJ2-5,.,TRBV7-9,CASSLGTGLETQYF,TGTGCCAGCAGCTTAGGAACAGGGTTAGAGACCCAGTACTTC
.,TRBJ2-7,.,TRBV6-5,CADWTYEQYF,TGTGCGGATTGGACCTACGAGCAGTACTTC
.,TRBJ1-5,TRBD1,TRBV6-2/TRBV6-3,CASSSNRQGNQPQHF,TGTGCCAGCAGTTCCAACCGACAGGGAAATCAGCCCCAGCATTTT
.,TRBJ2-2,.,TRBV6-5,CASTNRIPPGELFF,TGTGCCAGCACCAACAGGATCCCTCCCGGGGAGCTGTTTTTT
.,TRBJ1-4,.,TRBV18,CASSPVRGSGNEKLFF,TGTGCCAGCTCACCCGTCCGAGGTTCTGGTAATGAAAAACTGTTTTTT
once,TRBJ2-7,TRBD2,TRBV11-2,CASSFSGTSGGIEQYF,TGTGCCAGCAGCTTCTCCGGGACTAGCGGGGGTATCGAGCAGTACTTC
once,TRBJ2-7,TRBD1,TRBV6-2/TRBV6-3,CASSHGQGYEQYF,TGTGCCAGCAGCCACGGACAGGGCTACGAGCAGTACTTC
few,TRBJ1-1,TRBD1,TRBV11-1,CASSTTGAGTEAFF,TGTGCCAGCAGCACAACAGGGGCGGGTACTGAAGCTTTCTTT
.,TRBJ1-1,.,TRBV20-1,CSARGTAEAFF,TGCAGTGCTAGAGGGACAGCTGAAGCTTTCTTT
once,TRBJ2-5,.,TRBV6-5,CASSRTDRETQYF,TGTGCCAGCAGCAGGACCGACCGGGAGACCCAGTACTTC
.,TRBJ1-6,.,TRBV5-1,CASSLSPGENSPLHF,TGCGCCAGCAGCTTGTCACCGGGAGAGAATTCACCCCTCCACTTT
.,TRBJ2-1,.,TRBV29-1,CSVERGQVGGEQFF,TGCAGCGTTGAAAGGGGACAAGTCGGGGGTGAGCAGTTCTTC
many,TRBJ2-7,.,TRBV6-1,CASSGGGYGFSYEQYF,TGTGCCAGCAGTGGAGGAGGTTACGGATTCTCCTACGAGCAGTACTTC
.,TRBJ2-7,.,TRBV27,CASSPQTGSYEQYF,TGTGCCAGCAGCCCTCAGACAGGTTCCTACGAGCAGTACTTC
once,TRBJ1-1,.,TRBV30,CAWRQQGNTEAFF,TGTGCCTGGAGACAACAGGGGAACACTGAAGCTTTCTTT
once,TRBJ1-1,.,TRBV24-1,CATLEKGDTEAFF,TGTGCCACCCTTGAAAAAGGGGACACTGAAGCTTTCTTT
.,TRBJ1-1,.,TRBV29-1,CSVETTTGKNTEAFF,TGCAGCGTTGAAACGACCACAGGGAAAAACACTGAAGCTTTCTTT